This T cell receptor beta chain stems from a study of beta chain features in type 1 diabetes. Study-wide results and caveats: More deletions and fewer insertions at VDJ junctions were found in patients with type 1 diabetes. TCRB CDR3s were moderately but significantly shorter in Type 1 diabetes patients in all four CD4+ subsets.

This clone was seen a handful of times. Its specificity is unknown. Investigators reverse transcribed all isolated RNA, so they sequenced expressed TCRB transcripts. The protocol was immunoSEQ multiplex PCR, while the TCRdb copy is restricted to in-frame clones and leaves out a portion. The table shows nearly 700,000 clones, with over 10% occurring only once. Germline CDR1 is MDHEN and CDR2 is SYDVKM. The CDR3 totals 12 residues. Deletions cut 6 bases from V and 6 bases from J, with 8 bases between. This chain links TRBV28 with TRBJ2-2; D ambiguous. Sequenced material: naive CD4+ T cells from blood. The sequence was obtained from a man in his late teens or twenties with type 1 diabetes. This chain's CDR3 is CASRRGSGELFF. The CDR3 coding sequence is TGTGCCAGCAGGCGTGGGTCCGGGGAGCTGTTTTTT. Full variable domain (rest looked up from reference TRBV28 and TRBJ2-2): DVKVTQSSRYLVKRTGEKVFLECVQDMDHENMFWYRQDPGLGLRLIYFSYDVKMKEKGDIPEGYSVSREKKERFSLILESASTNQTSMYLCASRRGSGELFFGEGSRLTVL.